The 22 T cell receptor beta chains below were found in one sample sequenced in a study of regulatory T cells in long-lasting Graves disease. Arm-PCR of CDR3 regions and iRepertoire HTBI primers were used to build TCR beta libraries. TCRdb recomputed calls from the multiplex PCR reads with MiXCR, one row per CDR3 protein. The sample holds 300,000 to 400,000 distinct CDR3 sequences, about a sixth seen once. The time point was: newly diagnosed GD, antithyroid drugs for less than 3 months. Generation of the TCR library employed RNA extracted from PBMCs. These data are also associated with another study on T cells in Graves' hyperthyroidism and ophthalmopathy.

Here the sequenced sample was peripheral blood mononuclear cells (PBMCs), taken at new diagnosis, from a patient treated with antithyroid drugs. These receptors all come from a man aged 40-50 years with Graves disease.

This clonotype was recorded only once. Written as DNA, the CDR3 is TGCGCCAGCAGCCAATACCAGGGGGTACGAACCGGGGAGCTGTTTTTT. It translates to CASSQYQGVRTGELFF. The chain is built from TRBV4-3 and TRBJ2-2; 7 nucleotides line up with TRBD1. V trimming: 2 bases; J trimming: 5 bases; junction bases outside the gene matches: 8. This CDR3 has 16 amino acids. Per germline, CDR1 LGHNA and CDR2 YSLEER.

For the CDR3, the DNA is TGTGCCAGCAGTGACAAGGGGCAGGGCGATGAGCAGTACTTC. Its protein is CASSDKGQGDEQYF. The chain carries TRBV6-1 and TRBJ2-7; D is perhaps TRBD1 (5 bases). The CDR3 sequence is 14 residues long. V was trimmed by 3 bases and J by 7 bases, leaving 16 bases between them. Per the germline V gene, CDR1 is MNHNS and CDR2 is SASEGT.

This rearrangement joins TRBV18 to TRBJ2-3; the D gene is possibly TRBD1 (5 bases). The J call may be mistaken, given a closer DNA end match to TRBJ1-5. Germline V gene data show CDR1 as KGHSH and CDR2 as LQKENI. The CDR3 length is 17 residues. CDR3 nucleotides: TGTGCCAGCTCACCACCCCAGCGGGGACCTAGCACGGATACGCAGCATTTT. Translating gives CASSPPQRGPSTDTQHF.

There are a few counts of this clonotype. Just one base apart from a much larger clone, this may be a read error. The chain recombines TRBV2 with TRBJ1-4; maybe TRBD1 (6 bases). The V end lost 1 base, the J end lost 13 bases, and 13 bases lay between the germline ends. The CDR3 runs 13 residues. Germline CDR1 is SNHLY and CDR2 is FYNNEI. CDR3 nucleotides: TGTGCCAGCAGTGAAGACAGGGTTTTTAGACTGTTTTTT. Translated, it gives CASSEDRVFRLFF.

The chain joins TRBV11-1 to TRBJ2-3; D remains ambiguous. In germline, CDR1 is SGHAT, CDR2 FQDESV (reference sequence). The CDR3 length is 15 residues. Trimming removed 5 bases from V and 2 bases from J, with 14 bases in between. This CDR3 reads CASSQNRYYTDTQYF. The CDR3 coding sequence is TGTGCCAGCAGCCAAAACAGATACTACACAGATACGCAGTATTTT.

Ten or more counts support this clonotype. This chain uses TRBV28 with TRBJ2-7; D assignment may be TRBD1 or TRBD2 (5 bases each). Trimming stripped 4 bases from V and 3 bases from J, with 13 bases between. Germline values: CDR1 MDHEN, CDR2 SYDVKM. The length of the CDR3 is 14 residues. The CDR3 region is CASSYPGRFYEQYF. CDR3 in DNA: TGTGCCAGCAGTTATCCGGGACGGTTCTACGAGCAGTACTTC.

This clonotype has ten or more counts. At one end the junction does not follow the germline gene, possibly because of a read error. The CDR3 DNA is TGTGCCAGCAGCCTACAGGGATTCTACGAGCAGTACTTC. Translation gives CASSLQGFYEQYF. V gene TRBV5-1 combines with J gene TRBJ2-7; D possibly corresponds to TRBD1 (6 bases). Germline CDR1 SGHRS, CDR2 YFSETQ. The CDR3 contains 13 residues. Using reference TRBV5-1 and TRBJ2-7 for the parts outside the CDR3, the full variable domain is KAGVTQTPRYLIKTRGQQVTLSCSPISGHRSVSWYQQTPGQGLQFLFEYFSETQRNKGNFPGRFSGRQFSNSRSEMNVSTLELGDSALYLCASSLQGFYEQYFGPGTRLTVT.

This clonotype was found many times. One end of the junction fails to match germline, which may point to a read error. The CDR3 sequence: CASSIAGEQETQYF. The CDR3 coding sequence is TGTGCCAGCAGCATAGCGGGGGAACAAGAGACCCAGTACTTC. V is TRBV7-9 and J is TRBJ2-5; 9 nucleotides line up with TRBD2. Germline values: CDR1 SEHNR, CDR2 FQNEAQ (reference sequence). The CDR3 has 14 residues.

This clonotype has ten or more counts. V is TRBV30 and J is TRBJ1-1, with D possibly matching TRBD1 (5 bases). CDR1 is GTSNPN, CDR2 SVGIG, per germline (reference sequence). Deletions cut 2 bases from V and 3 bases from J, with 10 bases between. The CDR3 extends over 13 amino acids. The chain's CDR3 is CAWSKGFYTEAFF. Written as DNA, the CDR3 is TGTGCCTGGAGTAAGGGGTTTTACACTGAAGCTTTCTTT. Full variable domain (remainder filled in from reference TRBV30 and TRBJ1-1): SQTIHQWPATLVQPVGSPLSLECTVEGTSNPNLYWYRQAAGRGLQLLFYSVGIGQISSEVPQNLSASRPQDRQFILSSKKLLLSDSGFYLCAWSKGFYTEAFFGQGTRLTVV.

This clonotype was counted only a few times. The chain is built from TRBV19 and TRBJ1-5, with D unresolved. Between the trimmed V and J ends, which lost 9 bases and 0 bases, there was a span of 15 bases. The CDR3 contains 15 residues. Per germline, CDR1 LNHDA and CDR2 SQIVND (reference sequence). CDR3 nucleotide sequence: TGTGCCAGCCCCGGCCCCCGACATAGCAATCAGCCCCAGCATTTT. The encoded protein is CASPGPRHSNQPQHF.

There are a few counts of this clonotype. A clone one base away is much larger, so this may be a read error. This CDR3 is missing its conserved last phenylalanine or tryptophan, likely due to a read error. J is TRBJ2-7 and V is TRBV28; D is tentatively TRBD1 or TRBD2 (5 bases each). The V end lost 6 bases, the J end lost 4 bases, and 16 bases lay between the germline ends. The CDR3 contains 14 residues. Germline V gene sequence: CDR1 MDHEN, CDR2 SYDVKM. CDR3 loop: CASSSSGAEYEQYS. DNA of the CDR3: TGTGCCAGCAGCTCCTCCGGGGCCGAATACGAGCAGTACTCC.

This clonotype was seen repeatedly, ten times or more. The V call is TRBV27, the J call TRBJ2-4; tentative D call: TRBD1 (6 bases). Germline V gene data show CDR1 as MNHEY and CDR2 as SMNVEV (reference sequence). V lost 8 bases to trimming and J lost 6 bases, with 11 bases between them. This CDR3 has 12 residues. The CDR3 loop reads CASGLQGNIQYF. In DNA form, the CDR3 reads TGTGCCAGCGGATTACAGGGAAACATTCAGTACTTC.

This clonotype occurred many times. This chain uses TRBV27 with TRBJ2-7; D might be TRBD1 (5 bases). This CDR3 region has 14 residues. V lost 6 bases, J lost 8 bases, and 20 bases lay in between. CDR1 and CDR2 (germline): MNHEY, SMNVEV (reference sequence). The DNA for the CDR3 is TGTGCCAGCAGGGCTACAGGAGCCCCTACGAAGCAGTACTTC. Protein: CASRATGAPTKQYF.

This clonotype occurred many times. The chain couples TRBV30 to TRBJ2-1; D may correspond to TRBD1 or TRBD2 (5 bases each). Germline CDR1 GTSNPN, CDR2 SVGIG (reference sequence). CDR3 length equals 11 residues. The ends were cut back, 0 bases at V and 12 bases at J, with 9 bases in the middle. CDR3 loop: CAWSVGGSQFF. The CDR3 DNA is TGTGCCTGGAGTGTTGGGGGATCGCAGTTCTTC.

At least ten counts were recorded for this clonotype. This rearrangement joins TRBV18 to TRBJ2-7; D remains unclear. The CDR3 loop spans 13 amino acids. CDR1 is KGHSH, CDR2 LQKENI, per germline. The V end lost 6 bases, the J end lost 4 bases, and 13 bases lay between the germline ends. The CDR3 loop is CASSRPPFYEQYF. In DNA, the CDR3 is TGTGCCAGCTCGCGGCCACCCTTTTACGAGCAGTACTTC. Full variable domain (remainder filled in from reference TRBV18 and TRBJ2-7): NAGVMQNPRHLVRRRGQEARLRCSPMKGHSHVYWYRQLPEEGLKFMVYLQKENIIDESGMPKERFSAEFPKEGPSILRIQQVVRGDSAAYFCASSRPPFYEQYFGPGTRLTVT.

This clonotype was seen repeatedly, ten times or more. This chain uses TRBV20-1 with TRBJ1-5, with a possible D match to TRBD1 (6 bases). The CDR3 is 14 amino acids. Germline CDR1 is DFQATT and CDR2 is SNEGSKA (reference sequence). Deletions cut 0 bases from V and 6 bases from J, with 12 bases between. Here the CDR3 reads CSARDTSGVQPQHF. The CDR3 DNA reads TGCAGTGCTAGAGATACGTCAGGGGTTCAGCCCCAGCATTTT.

This clonotype was seen ten or more times. The chain uses TRBV6-1 and TRBJ2-7; tentatively, D is TRBD1 (6 bases). CDR3 length equals 15 residues. Deletions cut 7 bases from V and 0 bases from J, with 16 bases between. The germline gives CDR1 MNHNS, CDR2 SASEGT. The chain's CDR3 is CASNSQGRRSYEQYF. The CDR3 DNA is TGTGCCAGCAATTCACAGGGACGCCGCTCCTACGAGCAGTACTTC.

This chain links TRBV11-2 with TRBJ1-5; no reliable D call. Germline-derived CDR1 and CDR2 are SGHAT and FQNNGV. V was clipped by 5 bases and J by 0 bases, with 14 bases between them. The length of the CDR3 is 16 residues. CDR3 nucleotide sequence: TGTGCCAGCAGCCAAGATATCGGGTATAGCAATCAGCCCCAGCATTTT. Encoded protein: CASSQDIGYSNQPQHF.

This clonotype was counted ten times or more. V usage is TRBV2 and J usage is TRBJ2-7; D unclear. V gave up 5 bases and J gave up 2 bases, with 16 bases separating them. Germline CDR1 is SNHLY and CDR2 is FYNNEI. This CDR3 has 15 amino acids. The CDR3 DNA sequence: TGTGCCAGCAGTCCCAGGACCCGGAAGACCTACGAGCAGTACTTC. It is translated as CASSPRTRKTYEQYF.

The chain combines TRBV14 with TRBJ2-3; the D is unclear. The germline V gene has CDR1 SGHDN and CDR2 FVKESK. Trimming pared 3 bases from V and 4 bases from J, leaving 8 bases between. This CDR3 spans 13 amino acids. The DNA of the CDR3 is TGTGCCAGCAGCCAGCTGGTAGCAGATACGCAGTATTTT. Translated: CASSQLVADTQYF.

This chain connects TRBV30 to TRBJ2-3, with TRBD2 identical over 9 bases. The length of the CDR3 is 16 residues. Germline-derived CDR1 and CDR2 are GTSNPN and SVGIG (reference sequence). The trim removed 1 base at V and 1 base at J, leaving 6 bases unmatched. The CDR3 DNA reads TGTGCCTGGAGTGCCCCCCTAGCGGGGCGCACAGATACGCAGTATTTT. This translates into CAWSAPLAGRTDTQYF.

This clonotype was recorded at least ten times. This chain joins TRBV10-3 and TRBJ2-5; maybe TRBD2 (6 bases). This CDR3 is built from 17 residues. V was pared by 3 bases and J by 1 base, with 18 bases between. Germline assignment: CDR1 ENHRY and CDR2 SYGVKD. CDR3 region: CAISEPRLGVGQETQYF. The CDR3 DNA reads TGTGCCATCAGTGAACCCCGACTAGGAGTGGGCCAAGAGACCCAGTACTTC.